Following are 30 T cell receptor beta chains from one sample sequenced in a study of blood T cell repertoires in COVID-19. Here immunoSEQ multiplex PCR was the method, and the copy in TCRdb shows in-frame clones only, minus some. The sample has 250,000 to 300,000 clones, approximately 90% seen once. Material: PBMCs or T cells enriched from blood (not recorded which). These receptor sequences come from an older woman in a cohort exposed to, infected with or recovered from COVID-19 (not recorded which).

This chain links TRBV5-1 with TRBJ1-2, with a weak D call TRBD1 (6 bases). This CDR3 comprises 14 residues. The V end lost 3 bases, the J end lost 5 bases, and 14 bases lay between the germline ends. From germline, CDR1 is SGHRS and CDR2 YFSETQ. The CDR3 DNA reads TGCGCCAGCAGCTCCGCCGGGACACCGTATGGCTACACCTTC. It yields the protein CASSSAGTPYGYTF. Full variable domain (outside the CDR3, taken from reference TRBV5-1 and TRBJ1-2): KAGVTQTPRYLIKTRGQQVTLSCSPISGHRSVSWYQQTPGQGLQFLFEYFSETQRNKGNFPGRFSGRQFSNSRSEMNVSTLELGDSALYLCASSSAGTPYGYTFGSGTRLTVV.

The rearrangement links TRBV4-3 to TRBJ1-6, with 8 bases fitting TRBD1. Per germline, CDR1 LGHNA and CDR2 YSLEER. This CDR3 region has 17 residues. V lost 1 base and J lost 4; bases outside the gene matches: 6. Here the CDR3 reads CASSQASGGGYNSPLHF. CDR3 nucleotide sequence: TGCGCCAGCAGCCAAGCATCAGGGGGCGGATATAATTCACCCCTCCACTTT.

J is TRBJ2-7 and V is TRBV11-3, with 12 bases fitting TRBD2. V gave up 5 bases and J gave up 4 bases; unmatched junction bases: 9. This CDR3 spans 16 amino acids. Germline V CDR1 and CDR2: SGHNT, YENEEA. In DNA form, the CDR3 reads TGTGCCAGCAGCATCAGACTAGCGGGAGCCGTATACGAGCAGTACTTC. Encoded protein: CASSIRLAGAVYEQYF.

The genes are TRBV27 and TRBJ2-7; 10 nucleotides line up with TRBD2. This CDR3 comprises 15 residues. Per the germline V gene, CDR1 is MNHEY and CDR2 is SMNVEV (reference sequence). Trimming cost V 1 base and J 1 base; bases outside gene matches: 1. The CDR3, as DNA: TGTGCCAGCAGTTTATGGACTAGCGGTTCCTACGAGCAGTACTTC. It yields the protein CASSLWTSGSYEQYF.

The chain carries TRBV9 and TRBJ2-7; D is possibly TRBD1 (5 bases). Germline assignment: CDR1 SGDLS and CDR2 YYNGEE. Trimming pared 4 bases from V and 3 bases from J, leaving 20 bases between. The CDR3 has 16 amino acids. CDR3 loop: CASSTQDIRGGYEQYF. The CDR3 DNA reads as TGTGCCAGCAGCACCCAGGACATAAGGGGTGGCTACGAGCAGTACTTC.

The V call is TRBV5-1, the J call TRBJ2-5; TRBD2 agrees at 11 bases. Germline loops: CDR1 SGHRS, CDR2 YFSETQ. The V segment lost 2 bases and the J segment 5 bases; nucleotides outside the gene matches: 11. The CDR3 is made up of 17 amino acids. This CDR3 reads CASSLGTSGSGVETQYF. The CDR3 coding sequence is TGCGCCAGCAGCTTAGGGACTAGCGGAAGCGGGGTTGAGACCCAGTACTTC.

V usage is TRBV19 and J usage is TRBJ2-1; a possible D gene is TRBD1 (5 bases). Between the trimmed V and J ends, which lost 1 base and 6 bases, there was a span of 7 bases. Germline CDR1 LNHDA, CDR2 SQIVND (reference sequence). The CDR3 loop spans 13 amino acids. The CDR3 protein is CASSIVGANEQFF. CDR3 sequence (DNA): TGTGCCAGTAGTATAGTAGGGGCCAATGAGCAGTTCTTC.

V and J are TRBV27 and TRBJ2-3; 10 bases are shared with TRBD2. CDR1 and CDR2 (germline): MNHEY, SMNVEV (reference sequence). V shed 6 bases and J 2 bases; nucleotides not matched to a gene: 5. The CDR3 length is 15 residues. The CDR3 region has the DNA TGTGCCAGCAGACTAACTAGCGGGGACACAGATACGCAGTATTTT. Protein product: CASRLTSGDTDTQYF.

The chain joins TRBV24-1 to TRBJ2-1, with 10 bases lining up with TRBD2. Trimming cost V 4 bases and J 7 bases; bases outside gene matches: 9. The CDR3 has 16 amino acids. Germline assignment: CDR1 KGHDR and CDR2 SFDVKD. The CDR3 spells CATSDPLAGSTNEQFF. Here the CDR3 DNA reads TGTGCCACCAGTGACCCACTAGCGGGGTCCACAAATGAGCAGTTCTTC.

J is TRBJ1-5 and V is TRBV2, with D unclear. The CDR3 length is 11 residues. Per germline, CDR1 SNHLY and CDR2 FYNNEI. V lost 4 bases and J 5 bases, leaving 3 bases between the germline ends. The CDR3 sequence: CASSGDQPQHF. CDR3 nucleotides: TGTGCCAGCAGTGGAGATCAGCCCCAGCATTTT.

CDR3 sequence (DNA): TGTGCCTGGAATAATCCGGACAGATTTCTGAACACTGAAGCTTTCTTT. Its translation: CAWNNPDRFLNTEAFF. This chain connects TRBV30 to TRBJ1-1; D may be TRBD1 (6 bases). Between the trimmed V and J ends, which lost 4 bases and 0 bases, there was a span of 18 bases. The CDR3 totals 16 residues. Per germline, CDR1 GTSNPN and CDR2 SVGIG (reference sequence).

This chain joins TRBV5-1 and TRBJ2-1; the match to TRBD1 covers 7 bases. With V trimmed by 4 bases and J by 8 bases, 9 bases remained unmatched. CDR3 length equals 14 residues. Germline lookup yields CDR1 SGHRS and CDR2 YFSETQ. As DNA, the CDR3 is TGCGCCAGCAGCCCGGACAGGATGGGCTATGAGCAGTTCTTC. Translating gives CASSPDRMGYEQFF.

Here the CDR3 reads CASSSPGQLASGELFF. CDR3 DNA sequence: TGTGCCAGCAGCTCTCCGGGACAGCTGGCCTCCGGGGAGCTGTTTTTT. V gene TRBV5-4 combines with J gene TRBJ2-2, with TRBD1 matching over 7 bases. The CDR3 has 16 amino acids. Trimming cost V 3 bases and J 6 bases; bases outside gene matches: 11. CDR1 SGHNT and CDR2 YYREEE come from the germline V gene (reference sequence).

The gene calls are TRBV20-1 and TRBJ1-2; D may be TRBD1 (6 bases). This CDR3 comprises 13 residues. Germline V gives CDR1 DFQATT, CDR2 SNEGSKA (reference sequence). V was cut by 3 bases and J by 7 bases, with 15 bases left in between. In nucleotides, the CDR3 is TGCAGTGCTAGTGGCAGGGGCGGGTTTGGCTACACCTTC. Translation: CSASGRGGFGYTF.

The rearrangement joins TRBV5-6 to TRBJ1-2, with 11 nucleotides matching TRBD1. The V gene end was trimmed by 4 bases and the J gene end by 8 bases; junction bases not matched to a gene: 13. The CDR3 spans 16 residues. Germline CDR1 is SGHDT and CDR2 is YYEEEE. The DNA for the CDR3 is TGTGCCAGCAGCCCCAACTCGGACAGGGGGCGTAGAGGCTACACCTTC. It specifies CASSPNSDRGRRGYTF.

V and J are TRBV27 and TRBJ1-2; TRBD1 is a possible D gene (5 bases). The V gene's germline CDR1 is MNHEY and CDR2 SMNVEV (reference sequence). The CDR3 has 14 amino acids. Trimming took off 5 bases at V and 4 bases at J, with 14 bases between the two ends. This CDR3 reads CASSPPGGGYGYTF. The CDR3 DNA follows: TGTGCCAGCAGTCCCCCGGGGGGTGGCTATGGCTACACCTTC.

The chain is built from TRBV27 and TRBJ1-2; D not certain. Trimming stripped 7 bases from V and 8 bases from J, with 17 bases between. This CDR3 comprises 13 residues. Germline V gene sequence: CDR1 MNHEY, CDR2 SMNVEV (reference sequence). CDR3 residues: CASMRGRSGGYTF. The CDR3 coding sequence is TGTGCCAGCATGAGAGGGCGCTCCGGCGGCTACACCTTC.

This sequence joins TRBV19 and TRBJ2-1; 13 bases fit TRBD2. The V gene end was trimmed by 6 bases and the J gene end by 7 bases; junction bases not matched to a gene: 3. CDR3 length: 14 amino acids. In germline, CDR1 is LNHDA, CDR2 SQIVND (reference sequence). CDR3 coding DNA: TGTGCCAGTAGACTAGCGGGAGGGCGGAATGAGCAGTTCTTC. Its protein product is CASRLAGGRNEQFF.

The chain joins TRBV7-9 to TRBJ1-6, with 7 bases that match TRBD1. V was clipped by 6 bases and J by 7 bases; unmatched bases: 12. The CDR3 is 16 residues long. Per germline, CDR1 SEHNR and CDR2 FQNEAQ (reference sequence). The CDR3 loop reads CASRKGGTALNSPLHF. The CDR3 coding sequence is TGTGCCAGCAGAAAAGGAGGGACAGCCCTAAATTCACCCCTCCACTTT.

The chain has TRBV7-9 and TRBJ2-1; D is unclear. The CDR3 covers 12 residues. Trimming removed 5 bases at V and 12 bases at J, with 14 bases between. Germline V gene lookup returns CDR1 SEHNR and CDR2 FQNEAQ (reference sequence). Here the CDR3 DNA reads TGTGCCAGCAGCCTATCGCCTAGAGGGCAGTTCTTC. It translates to CASSLSPRGQFF.

Written as DNA, the CDR3 is TGCAGCGCTGTCCTAGCGGGACGTATGGATACGCAGTATTTT. This codes for CSAVLAGRMDTQYF. This rearrangement joins TRBV29-1 to TRBJ2-3; TRBD2 matches at 9 bases. Trimming took 7 bases from V and 6 from J; bases not matched to a gene: 11. The CDR3 has 14 amino acids. Germline loops: CDR1 SQVTM, CDR2 ANQGSEA.

The chain is built from TRBV18 and TRBJ1-4; possible D gene TRBD1, 5 bases. The CDR3 has 18 residues. CDR1 KGHSH and CDR2 LQKENI come from the germline V gene. V was pared by 5 bases and J by 7 bases, with 26 bases between. CDR3 DNA: TGTGCCAGCTCAACCACCTTGGCGCAGGGCTCTCATAGTGAAAAACTGTTTTTT. Its protein is CASSTTLAQGSHSEKLFF.

The chain combines TRBV5-4 with TRBJ1-1; weak D call: TRBD1 (6 bases). Between the trimmed V and J ends, which lost 4 bases and 0 bases, there was a span of 10 bases. CDR3 length: 14 amino acids. Germline lookup yields CDR1 SGHNT and CDR2 YYREEE (reference sequence). CDR3 bases: TGTGCCAGCAGCCGGGGGGGGCTGAACACTGAAGCTTTCTTT. Protein sequence: CASSRGGLNTEAFF.

The chain combines TRBV28 with TRBJ2-1; 10 nucleotides match TRBD2. The junction had 14 bases not matched to a gene; V was cut back by 6 bases and J by 9 bases. CDR1 is MDHEN and CDR2 is SYDVKM in the germline V gene. The CDR3 length is 16 residues. CDR3 sequence (DNA): TGTGCCAGCAGCCGGCTGGGACTAGCGTTGACTGGTGAGCAGTTCTTC. This codes for CASSRLGLALTGEQFF.

V gene TRBV5-8 combines with J gene TRBJ2-2, with D maybe TRBD1 (5 bases). The CDR3 spans 13 residues. Germline lookup yields CDR1 SGHTS and CDR2 YDEGEE. Trimming shortened V by 4 bases and J by 6 bases, and 10 bases separated the two germline ends. The CDR3 DNA follows: TGTGCCAGCAGCGTACAGGCTCCCGGGGAGCTGTTTTTT. Protein product: CASSVQAPGELFF.

The V and J genes are TRBV5-1 and TRBJ2-7, with 11 bases matching TRBD2. CDR3 size: 15 residues. V trimming: 6 bases; J trimming: 3 bases; junction bases outside the gene matches: 8. In germline, CDR1 is SGHRS, CDR2 YFSETQ. The CDR3 nucleotides are TGCGCCAGCACCTTAGGGACTAGCGGATTCTACGAGCAGTACTTC. Translated: CASTLGTSGFYEQYF. Combining the CDR3 with reference TRBV5-1 and TRBJ2-7 gives the whole variable domain KAGVTQTPRYLIKTRGQQVTLSCSPISGHRSVSWYQQTPGQGLQFLFEYFSETQRNKGNFPGRFSGRQFSNSRSEMNVSTLELGDSALYLCASTLGTSGFYEQYFGPGTRLTVT.

The chain links TRBV11-3 to TRBJ1-1; D is possibly TRBD1 (6 bases). Trimming shortened V by 3 bases and J by 4 bases, and 12 bases separated the two germline ends. The CDR3 contains 14 residues. In germline, CDR1 is SGHNT, CDR2 YENEEA. This CDR3 reads CASSLRGKVTEAFF. CDR3 in DNA: TGTGCCAGCAGCTTGAGGGGGAAAGTCACTGAAGCTTTCTTT. The full variable domain, its missing parts supplied by reference TRBV11-3 and TRBJ1-1, is EAGVVQSPRYKIIEKKQPVAFWCNPISGHNTLYWYLQNLGQGPELLIRYENEEAVDDSQLPKDRFSAERLKGVDSTLKIQPAELGDSAVYLCASSLRGKVTEAFFGQGTRLTVV.

V usage is TRBV3-1 (or the pseudogene TRBV3-2) and J usage is TRBJ1-1, with D possibly being TRBD1 (6 bases). The CDR3 has 14 amino acids. Per germline, CDR1 LGHDT and CDR2 YNNKEL (reference sequence). Trimming left V 5 bases short and J 1 base short, with 11 bases between. The CDR3 is CASSMGHQNTEAFF. The CDR3 nucleotides are TGTGCCAGCAGCATGGGACACCAGAACACTGAAGCTTTCTTT.

V gene TRBV6-1 combines with J gene TRBJ2-2, with TRBD1 matching 7 bases. Per germline, CDR1 MNHNS and CDR2 SASEGT. V dropped 4 bases and J dropped 5; count of bases not matched to a gene: 10. The CDR3 contains 16 residues. The CDR3 is CASSGRQGVSTGELFF. CDR3 sequence (DNA): TGTGCCAGCAGTGGCCGACAGGGAGTGAGTACCGGGGAGCTGTTTTTT.

V is TRBV4-1 and J is TRBJ2-7, with TRBD1 matching 9 bases. Germline V lookup: CDR1 MGHRA, CDR2 YSYEKL. The CDR3 runs to 16 residues. J lost 0 bases, V lost 4 bases, and 7 bases had no gene match. Written as DNA, the CDR3 is TGCGCCAGCAGCCCCCGGGACAGGGTGGACTCCTACGAGCAGTACTTC. Protein: CASSPRDRVDSYEQYF.